This T cell receptor delta chain stems from a study of gamma-delta T cells after stem cell transplantation. From germline, CDR1 is GEAIGNYY and CDR2 EKD. The length of the CDR3 is 18 residues. TCRdb re-called the RT-PCR reads using CATT. The sample lists more than 4,500 delta-chain clones, approximately 9.9% seen once, with under 15% in the top ten. On this clone: A read error likely explains why the TCRdb protein, taken from a much larger clone, differs from this DNA's translation at residue 16; the protein shown is translated from the DNA.

The origin of this receptor is a human donor. It is not recorded whose cells these are; they may come from a transplant donor. This chain joins TRDV2 and TRDJ3; the D gene could be TRDD2 or TRDD3 (5 bases each). The source material was gamma-delta T cells. The DNA of the CDR3 is TGTGCCTGTGACACCGCGTCTCCTAGCTCCTGGGACACCCGACAGACGTTTTTC. Translation: CACDTASPSSWDTRQTFF.